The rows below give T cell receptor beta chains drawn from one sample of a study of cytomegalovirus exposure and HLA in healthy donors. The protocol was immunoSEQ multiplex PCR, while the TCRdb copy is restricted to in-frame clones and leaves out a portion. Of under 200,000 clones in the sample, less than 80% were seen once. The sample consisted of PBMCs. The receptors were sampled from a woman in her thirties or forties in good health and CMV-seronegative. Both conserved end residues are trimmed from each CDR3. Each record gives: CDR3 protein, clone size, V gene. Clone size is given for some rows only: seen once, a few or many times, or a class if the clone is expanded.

CDR3aa: ASSLGRAQRSTDTQY
abundance: -
v_gene: TRBV5-4

CDR3aa: AISDPRTAEGEKLF
abundance: -
v_gene: TRBV10-3

CDR3aa: AWRYSLYNSPLH
abundance: -
v_gene: TRBV30

CDR3aa: ASSASPGLAEAF
abundance: once
v_gene: TRBV9

CDR3aa: ASSQGRIIERGYT
abundance: -
v_gene: TRBV14

CDR3aa: ASRYGWGQGGYT
abundance: -
v_gene: TRBV5-1

CDR3aa: ASSLDRGLETQY
abundance: -
v_gene: TRBV6-5

CDR3aa: ASSAVDRFTDTQY
abundance: -
v_gene: TRBV5-6

CDR3aa: ASSLRTDGGQPQH
abundance: -
v_gene: TRBV5-5

CDR3aa: ASSVTSGGSGELF
abundance: -
v_gene: TRBV19

CDR3aa: ASSIGGTSGAYEQY
abundance: -
v_gene: TRBV19

CDR3aa: ASSPPRWAGGGYEQY
abundance: -
v_gene: TRBV23-1

CDR3aa: ASSSNGGRTDTQY
abundance: -
v_gene: TRBV7-2

CDR3aa: ATSRDNSGANVLT
abundance: -
v_gene: TRBV15

CDR3aa: AGAGRGGLLSYEQY
abundance: once
v_gene: TRBV6-4

CDR3aa: ATQTGGAYEQY
abundance: -
v_gene: TRBV11-3

CDR3aa: ASSVGGGPGINSYEQY
abundance: -
v_gene: TRBV5-1

CDR3aa: ASSDQGWTGELF
abundance: -
v_gene: TRBV6-1

CDR3aa: ASSFQAEETQY
abundance: once
v_gene: TRBV5-1

CDR3aa: ASSRGQGSYEQY
abundance: -
v_gene: TRBV6-6

CDR3aa: ASSGLAGGSDEQF
abundance: once
v_gene: TRBV2

CDR3aa: ASSFYSSSVEQF
abundance: -
v_gene: TRBV28

CDR3aa: ASSDLRGAYEQY
abundance: -
v_gene: TRBV11-2

CDR3aa: ASSSETGGLVEQF
abundance: -
v_gene: TRBV6-5

CDR3aa: ASSQDLAGAYNEQF
abundance: -
v_gene: TRBV4-3

CDR3aa: ASSQTGWGLEDTEAF
abundance: -
v_gene: TRBV4-2

CDR3aa: ASSLVETQY
abundance: -
v_gene: TRBV14

CDR3aa: ASSYGTSGNYEQY
abundance: -
v_gene: TRBV28

CDR3aa: ASSKLGEQY
abundance: -
v_gene: TRBV21-1

CDR3aa: ASSVALREGIEQF
abundance: -
v_gene: TRBV9

CDR3aa: ASSLGTYKGELF
abundance: -
v_gene: TRBV28

CDR3aa: ASSSNNEQF
abundance: -
v_gene: TRBV11-3

CDR3aa: ASSFRGLGYT
abundance: -
v_gene: TRBV11-3

CDR3aa: ATSQGAGNLETQY
abundance: -
v_gene: TRBV15

CDR3aa: ASSRDTLLYEEQY
abundance: -
v_gene: TRBV5-1

CDR3aa: ASSEQGLVNTEAF
abundance: many
v_gene: TRBV2

CDR3aa: ASSPKATSTLYEQY
abundance: -
v_gene: TRBV18

CDR3aa: ASSLRGGGPYEQY
abundance: -
v_gene: TRBV5-1

CDR3aa: SARDRAPGGEAF
abundance: -
v_gene: TRBV29-1

CDR3aa: ASSYSGLERETQY
abundance: few
v_gene: TRBV6-5

CDR3aa: AISETGGTGQPQH
abundance: -
v_gene: TRBV10-3

CDR3aa: ASSSITPGEQY
abundance: -
v_gene: TRBV11-2

CDR3aa: ASSVGGAILQKEQF
abundance: -
v_gene: TRBV9

CDR3aa: ASFSGGKYEQY
abundance: few
v_gene: TRBV2

CDR3aa: ASSPDGRAYEQY
abundance: -
v_gene: TRBV28

CDR3aa: ASTQGNEKLF
abundance: -
v_gene: TRBV2

CDR3aa: ASSGGRYEQY
abundance: -
v_gene: TRBV2

CDR3aa: ASSAPNVPQAPLGYYEQY
abundance: -
v_gene: TRBV21-1

CDR3aa: AYNGQGSVYMNTEAF
abundance: -
v_gene: TRBV30

CDR3aa: AISESRDRPKEAF
abundance: -
v_gene: TRBV10-3

CDR3aa: ASSLLGGMEQY
abundance: -
v_gene: TRBV28

CDR3aa: ASENRGLANEKLF
abundance: -
v_gene: TRBV19

CDR3aa: ASSLGWAGARSGNTIY
abundance: -
v_gene: TRBV11-2

CDR3aa: ASRRAQYQETQY
abundance: -
v_gene: TRBV2

CDR3aa: ASSPHRQGAELWGLF
abundance: -
v_gene: TRBV7-9

CDR3aa: ASSDVGGPGGEQF
abundance: -
v_gene: TRBV2

CDR3aa: ASSEVPLAGVH
abundance: -
v_gene: TRBV6-1